One and the same sample provided the 20 T cell receptor beta chains below, sequenced in a study of T cells after yellow fever vaccination. TCRdb used MiXCR to reprocess the 5' RACE reads, holding one entry per CDR3 protein. The repertoire consists of over 150,000 distinct CDR3 sequences, with approximately 6% occurring once and the leading ten covering about 2.8%. This specimen consisted of CD4+ T cells sorted from PBMCs, obtained on the day of the first yellow fever vaccination. The receptors were sampled from a man between 18 and 35 years old who received the YFV17D yellow fever vaccine.

This clonotype was recorded at least ten times. The chain recombines TRBV28 with TRBJ2-2, with TRBD1 identical over 11 bases. Trimming removed 4 bases from V and 6 bases from J; junction bases left unmatched: 7. The CDR3 spans 16 residues. Germline assignment: CDR1 MDHEN and CDR2 SYDVKM. Written as DNA, the CDR3 is TGTGCCAGCAGTTCCCTGGACAGGGGGCTGGCCGGGGAGCTGTTTTTT. Translated: CASSSLDRGLAGELFF. The entire variable domain, with the rest obtained from reference TRBV28 and TRBJ2-2, is as follows: DVKVTQSSRYLVKRTGEKVFLECVQDMDHENMFWYRQDPGLGLRLIYFSYDVKMKEKGDIPEGYSVSREKKERFSLILESASTNQTSMYLCASSSLDRGLAGELFFGEGSRLTVL.

The chain couples TRBV4-3 to TRBJ2-3, with 10 bases fitting TRBD2. CDR3 length: 15 amino acids. Germline lookup yields CDR1 LGHNA and CDR2 YSLEER. Trimming at V came to 6 bases and at J to 7 bases, leaving 10 bases not matched to a gene. The CDR3 region has the DNA TGCGCCAGCAGTTCGATAGCGGGGGGCGGCAATACGCAGTATTTT. Its protein is CASSSIAGGGNTQYF.

The chain carries TRBV11-2 and TRBJ2-7, with D perhaps TRBD1 (5 bases). V was pared by 2 bases and J by 5 bases, with 7 bases between. CDR1 is SGHAT and CDR2 is FQNNGV in the germline V gene. CDR3 length equals 12 residues. Here the CDR3 reads CASSLQGHEQYF. CDR3 in DNA: TGTGCCAGCAGCTTACAGGGCCACGAGCAGTACTTC.

V usage is TRBV23-1 and J usage is TRBJ1-5; weak D call: TRBD1 (5 bases). TRBV23-1 is identified as an open reading frame with a role that is uncertain. The CDR3 runs 14 residues. The V end was cut by 9 bases, the J end by 0 bases, with 12 bases between. The CDR3 DNA reads TGCGCCAGTACCGGACACGATAGCAATCAGCCCCAGCATTTT. This gives the protein CASTGHDSNQPQHF.

This clonotype has a count of ten or more. The gene calls are TRBV7-2 and TRBJ1-5; D ambiguous. Germline assignment: CDR1 SGHTA and CDR2 FQGNSA. This CDR3 is 13 amino acids long. Trimming removed 2 bases at V and 3 bases at J, with 5 bases between. CDR3 in amino acids: CASSLRDNQPQHF. CDR3 DNA: TGTGCCAGCAGCTTAAGGGACAATCAGCCCCAGCATTTT.

There are many counts of this clonotype. The chain uses TRBV5-6 and TRBJ2-7, with 11 bases aligning to TRBD1. Trimming at V came to 0 bases and at J to 7 bases, leaving 6 bases not matched to a gene. This CDR3 has 15 amino acids. Germline-derived CDR1 and CDR2 are SGHDT and YYEEEE. The CDR3 DNA is TGTGCCAGCAGCTTGGGATGGACAGGGGGCAAGGAGCAGTACTTC. Translated, it gives CASSLGWTGGKEQYF.

This clonotype was picked up many times. V and J are TRBV20-1 and TRBJ2-3, with 10 bases matching TRBD2. The germline CDR1 and CDR2 sequences are DFQATT and SNEGSKA (reference sequence). The V gene end was trimmed by 5 bases and the J gene end by 3 bases; junction bases not matched to a gene: 8. The CDR3 runs to 15 residues. CDR3 loop: CSAPTSGGATDTQYF. CDR3 DNA: TGCAGTGCTCCTACCAGCGGGGGGGCTACAGATACGCAGTATTTT.

This clonotype appeared a few times. V usage is TRBV7-6 and J usage is TRBJ1-6; D ambiguous. The CDR3 is 13 amino acids. Germline V gene lookup returns CDR1 SGHVS and CDR2 FNYEAQ. Trimming left V 0 bases short and J 6 bases short, with 3 bases between. In DNA, the CDR3 is TGTGCCAGCAGCTTAGCGCCTAATTCACCCCTCCACTTT. Its translation is CASSLAPNSPLHF.

The rearrangement uses TRBV7-2 and TRBJ1-4; D is uncertain. Germline V gene sequence: CDR1 SGHTA, CDR2 FQGNSA. V gave up 1 base and J gave up 13 bases, with 13 bases separating them. The length of the CDR3 is 13 residues. The CDR3 sequence: CASSLVGEARLFF. The CDR3 coding sequence is TGTGCCAGCAGCTTAGTCGGGGAGGCTAGACTGTTTTTT.

This clonotype showed up many times. J is TRBJ1-2 and V is TRBV5-1; 9 positions agree with TRBD1. Germline V gene data show CDR1 as SGHRS and CDR2 as YFSETQ. This CDR3 is built from 13 residues. Unmatched junction bases numbered 6, after V lost 4 bases and J lost 8 bases. DNA of the CDR3: TGCGCCAGCAGCCCGGGACAGGGTGAGGGCTACACCTTC. Protein: CASSPGQGEGYTF. The variable domain in full, completed from reference TRBV5-1 and TRBJ1-2, reads KAGVTQTPRYLIKTRGQQVTLSCSPISGHRSVSWYQQTPGQGLQFLFEYFSETQRNKGNFPGRFSGRQFSNSRSEMNVSTLELGDSALYLCASSPGQGEGYTFGSGTRLTVV.

The table lists this clonotype with a few counts. The chain uses TRBV11-1 and TRBJ1-1; 9 nucleotides line up with TRBD1. This CDR3 is built from 17 residues. CDR1 and CDR2 (germline): SGHAT, FQDESV (reference sequence). Trimming took 3 bases from V and 3 from J; bases not matched to a gene: 11. The CDR3 protein is CASSFFGGGDRDTEAFF. CDR3 nucleotides: TGTGCCAGCAGCTTTTTCGGCGGCGGGGACAGGGACACTGAAGCTTTCTTT.

This clonotype was observed at least ten times. The chain couples TRBV7-3 to TRBJ1-1; perhaps TRBD1 as D (6 bases). Trimming cost V 5 bases and J 5 bases, with 15 bases left between them. The CDR3 covers 14 residues. The germline gives CDR1 SGHTA, CDR2 FQGTGA. The CDR3 DNA is TGTGCCAGCAGCCCCACAGGGAGGGGGACTGAAGCTTTCTTT. Encoded protein: CASSPTGRGTEAFF.

This clonotype was counted ten times or more. The V and J genes are TRBV5-1 and TRBJ1-1; weak D call: TRBD1 (5 bases). Germline values: CDR1 SGHRS, CDR2 YFSETQ. The CDR3 spans 13 residues. V was cut by 4 bases and J by 0 bases, with 7 bases left in between. CDR3 residues: CASSPGMNTEAFF. In DNA, the CDR3 is TGCGCCAGCAGCCCAGGGATGAACACTGAAGCTTTCTTT.

The rearrangement links TRBV19 to TRBJ1-5; TRBD1 might be the D (5 bases). The CDR3 extends over 14 amino acids. Trimming took off 5 bases at V and 7 bases at J, with 15 bases between the two ends. The germline CDR1 and CDR2 sequences are LNHDA and SQIVND (reference sequence). The chain's CDR3 is CASSGSRVMQPQHF. The CDR3 DNA sequence: TGTGCCAGTAGTGGGTCCAGGGTCATGCAGCCCCAGCATTTT. Based on the CDR3 plus reference TRBV19 and TRBJ1-5, the full variable domain is DGGITQSPKYLFRKEGQNVTLSCEQNLNHDAMYWYRQDPGQGLRLIYYSQIVNDFQKGDIAEGYSVSREKKESFPLTVTSAQKNPTAFYLCASSGSRVMQPQHFGDGTRLSIL.

This clonotype was observed at least ten times. The chain is built from TRBV4-2 and TRBJ1-1, with unresolved D. Germline V gives CDR1 LGHNA, CDR2 YNFKEQ. Deletions cut 5 bases from V and 4 bases from J, with 17 bases between. This CDR3 is built from 15 residues. DNA for the CDR3: TGTGCCAGCAGCAGAGACGGAGTTGGCCTCACTGAAGCTTTCTTT. This encodes CASSRDGVGLTEAFF.

Remarks on this clonotype: Just one base apart from a much larger clone, this may be a read error. This sequence joins TRBV6-1 and TRBJ1-6, with a weak D call TRBD1 (5 bases). The CDR3 has 15 residues. Trimming left V 8 bases short and J 8 bases short, with 19 bases between. Germline V gene lookup returns CDR1 MNHNS and CDR2 SASEGT. CDR3 residues: CASDQGMGSDSPLHF. CDR3 sequence (DNA): TGTGCCAGCGATCAGGGCATGGGGTCGGATTCACCCCTCCACTTT.

This clonotype has a handful of counts. The CDR3, as DNA: TGTGCCAGCAGGCTACAGGGGCCCGGGACGCCCCAGCATTTT. Its translation: CASRLQGPGTPQHF. The rearrangement joins TRBV12-3 or TRBV12-4 to TRBJ1-5; TRBD1 matches at 7 bases. This CDR3 spans 14 amino acids. Unmatched junction bases numbered 11, after V lost 6 bases and J lost 9 bases.

This clonotype was recorded many times. The chain combines TRBV10-2 with TRBJ2-3; D not resolved. Trimming shortened V by 0 bases and J by 4 bases, and 2 bases separated the two germline ends. This CDR3 contains 12 residues. From germline, CDR1 is WSHSY and CDR2 SAAADI. The CDR3 DNA reads as TGCGCCAGCAGTGAGTCGTCAGATACGCAGTATTTT. It is translated as CASSESSDTQYF.

This clonotype has just a few counts. The chain is built from TRBV19 and TRBJ2-7; 8 nucleotides align to TRBD1. The CDR3 is 13 amino acids. Trimming took 5 bases from V and 4 from J; bases not matched to a gene: 4. Germline V gives CDR1 LNHDA, CDR2 SQIVND (reference sequence). The CDR3 sequence: CASSPTGGYEQYF. The CDR3 DNA follows: TGTGCCAGTAGTCCCACAGGGGGTTACGAGCAGTACTTC. Supplemented by reference TRBV19 and TRBJ2-7, the full variable domain reads DGGITQSPKYLFRKEGQNVTLSCEQNLNHDAMYWYRQDPGQGLRLIYYSQIVNDFQKGDIAEGYSVSREKKESFPLTVTSAQKNPTAFYLCASSPTGGYEQYFGPGTRLTVT.

This sequence joins TRBV24-1 and TRBJ2-5; possible D gene TRBD2, 6 bases. Germline V gene sequence: CDR1 KGHDR, CDR2 SFDVKD. Trimming pared 4 bases from V and 4 bases from J, leaving 18 bases between. The CDR3 is made up of 16 amino acids. CDR3 coding DNA: TGTGCCACCAGTGACCCCTCGCGGGACCCGGGAGAGACCCAGTACTTC. Translating it yields CATSDPSRDPGETQYF.